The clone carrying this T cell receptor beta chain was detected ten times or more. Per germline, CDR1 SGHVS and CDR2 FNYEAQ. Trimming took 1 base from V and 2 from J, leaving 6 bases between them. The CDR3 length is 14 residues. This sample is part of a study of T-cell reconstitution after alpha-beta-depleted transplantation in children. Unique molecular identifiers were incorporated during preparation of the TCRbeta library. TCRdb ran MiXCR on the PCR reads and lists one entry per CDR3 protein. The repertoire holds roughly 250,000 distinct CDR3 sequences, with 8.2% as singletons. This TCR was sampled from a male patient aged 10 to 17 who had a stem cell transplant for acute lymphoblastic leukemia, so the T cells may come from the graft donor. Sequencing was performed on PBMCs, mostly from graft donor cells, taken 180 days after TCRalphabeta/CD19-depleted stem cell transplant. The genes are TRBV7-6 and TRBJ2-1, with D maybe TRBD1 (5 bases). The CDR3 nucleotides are TGTGCCAGCAGCTTAGAGGGGACCTACAATGAGCAGTTCTTC. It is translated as CASSLEGTYNEQFF.